These 2 T cell receptor beta chains originate from one sample sequenced in a study of cytomegalovirus exposure and HLA in healthy donors. Vbeta (60) and Jbeta (13) primers were used in the PCR. The repertoire was sequenced with immunoSEQ multiplex PCR; TCRdb's copy has only in-frame clones and lacks some. Altogether 200,000 to 250,000 clones are present, 70% to 85% being singletons, with the ten largest covering less than 3%. The sequencing input was PBMCs. These receptors were collected from a woman in her sixties or seventies in good health and CMV-seropositive.

This clone was seen a single time. The chain links TRBV5-1 to TRBJ2-7; D not certain. Germline CDR1 is SGHRS and CDR2 is YFSETQ. This CDR3 comprises 12 residues. Deletions cut 4 bases from V and 2 bases from J, with 7 bases between. CDR3 residues: CASSDSAYEQYF. Written as DNA, the CDR3 is TGCGCCAGCAGCGACTCTGCCTACGAGCAGTACTTC.

V and J are TRBV7-2 and TRBJ1-1; 8 bases fit TRBD1. The CDR3 covers 14 residues. V trimming: 5 bases; J trimming: 4 bases; junction bases outside the gene matches: 6. Germline CDR1 SGHTA, CDR2 FQGNSA. This chain's CDR3 is CASSPQTGATEAFF. The CDR3, as DNA: TGTGCCAGCAGCCCCCAGACAGGGGCCACTGAAGCTTTCTTT.